The T cell receptor beta chain described here comes from a study of tumor-infiltrating lymphocytes in oesophageal squamous cell carcinoma. TCRdb redid the calling of the PCR reads with MiXCR, one entry per CDR3 protein. The data show approximately 13,000 distinct CDR3 sequences, with roughly 60% seen just once and 30% to 35% held by the top ten. At least ten counts were recorded for this clonotype. The CDR3 is 15 residues long. J was trimmed by 2 bases and V by 4 bases; bases with no gene match: 7. CDR1 is ENHRY, CDR2 SYGVKD, per germline. The sequence derives from a female donor with esophageal squamous cell carcinoma. This sequence joins TRBV10-3 and TRBJ1-2; TRBD1 aligns across 7 bases. The sequencing sample was made of esophageal tumor tissue. This CDR3 is CAISVKDRDNYGYTF. Written as DNA, the CDR3 is TGTGCCATCAGTGTTAAAGACAGGGACAACTATGGCTACACCTTC.